This T cell receptor beta chain was sequenced in a study of blood T cell repertoires in COVID-19. Some clones are missing from TCRdb's copy, which holds only in-frame ones; the method was immunoSEQ multiplex PCR. The repertoire holds a few hundred thousand clones, with 80% to 85% as singletons. Germline values: CDR1 SGHVS, CDR2 FNYEAQ. This CDR3 has 15 residues. Between the trimmed V and J ends, which lost 4 bases and 3 bases, there was a span of 13 bases. The sequence derives from a man aged 60 to 69 with acute or convalescent COVID-19. Material for sequencing was peripheral blood. The chain joins TRBV7-6 to TRBJ1-3; perhaps TRBD1 as D (6 bases). This CDR3 is CASSSQGLGGNTIYF. The CDR3 DNA reads as TGTGCCAGCAGCTCCCAGGGGCTAGGTGGAAACACCATATATTTT. The full variable domain, with the rest looked up from reference TRBV7-6 and TRBJ1-3, is GAGVSQSPRYKVTKRGQDVALRCDPISGHVSLYWYRQALGQGPEFLTYFNYEAQQDKSGLPNDRFSAERPEGSISTLTIQRTEQRDSAMYRCASSSQGLGGNTIYFGEGSWLTVV.